This T cell receptor (beta chain) was captured in a study of blood T cell repertoires in COVID-19. The overall study: Both acute and convalescent COVID-19 samples were obtained from the United States, Italy and Spain. In each case, the material was cDNA or gDNA derived from T cells, B-cell-depleted T cells, or PBMCs.

As handled by the study authors: Estimates of nucleated cell counts were drawn from the amplification of reference gene primers. Method: immunoSEQ multiplex PCR; TCRdb's copy keeps in-frame clones and lacks some. V and J calls and clone size are those listed in that table; D and trimming were worked out from the DNA. The table lists 130,000 or so clones, roughly 88% of them singletons. Germline CDR1 is LGHDT and CDR2 is YNNKEL (reference sequence). The V end was cut by 3 bases, the J end by 1 base, with 9 bases between. The CDR3 runs to 14 residues. The chain couples TRBV3-1 (or the pseudogene TRBV3-2) to TRBJ1-1; D is ambiguous. The TCR comes from a man aged 40-55 years with acute or convalescent COVID-19. What was sequenced was peripheral blood. In nucleotides, the CDR3 is TGTGCCAGCAGCCACGATACACGGAACACTGAAGCTTTCTTT. It specifies CASSHDTRNTEAFF.